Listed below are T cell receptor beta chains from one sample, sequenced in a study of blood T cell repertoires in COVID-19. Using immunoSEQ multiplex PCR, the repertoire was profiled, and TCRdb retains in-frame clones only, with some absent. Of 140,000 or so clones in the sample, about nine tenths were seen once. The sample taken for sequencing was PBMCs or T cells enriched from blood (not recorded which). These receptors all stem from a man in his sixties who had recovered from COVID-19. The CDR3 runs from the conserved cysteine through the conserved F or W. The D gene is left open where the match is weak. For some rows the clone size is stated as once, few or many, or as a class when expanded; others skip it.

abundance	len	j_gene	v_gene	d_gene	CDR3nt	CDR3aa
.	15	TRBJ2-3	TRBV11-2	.	TGTGCCAGCAGCTCGACTAGAGAGAGCACAGATACGCAGTATTTT	CASSSTRESTDTQYF
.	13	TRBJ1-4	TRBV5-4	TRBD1	TGTGCCAGCAGCCGAGGGACAGTGGAAAAACTGTTTTTT	CASSRGTVEKLFF
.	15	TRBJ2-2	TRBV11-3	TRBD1	TGTGCCAGCAGCTTAAACAGGGGGAGTATCGGGGAGCTGTTTTTT	CASSLNRGSIGELFF
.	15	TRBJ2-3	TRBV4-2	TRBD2	TGTGCCAGCAGCCCCTGGACTAGCGGCACAGATACGCAGTATTTT	CASSPWTSGTDTQYF
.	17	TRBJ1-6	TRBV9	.	TGTGCCAGCAGCTCGGGTATGGGGCGTTCTTATAATTCACCCCTCCACTTT	CASSSGMGRSYNSPLHF
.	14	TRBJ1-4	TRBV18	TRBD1	TGTGCCAGCTCTAACAGGGGGCACTTTGAAAAACTGTTTTTT	CASSNRGHFEKLFF
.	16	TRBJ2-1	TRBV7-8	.	TGTGCCAGCAGCTTAATTGGATTCCGAGACAACAATGAGCAGTTCTTC	CASSLIGFRDNNEQFF
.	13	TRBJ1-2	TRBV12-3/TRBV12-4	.	TGTGCCAGCAATCCCGGACAGAACTATGGCTACACCTTC	CASNPGQNYGYTF
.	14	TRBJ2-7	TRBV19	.	TGTGCCAGTAGTATCGGACAGCTCTTGCACGAGCAGTACTTC	CASSIGQLLHEQYF
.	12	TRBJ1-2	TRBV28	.	TGTGCCAGCAGCGAAGCGGGATTAGGCTACACCTTC	CASSEAGLGYTF
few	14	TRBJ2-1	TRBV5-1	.	TGCGCCAGCAGCTTAAAGTCCACTAGTAATGAGCAGTTCTTC	CASSLKSTSNEQFF
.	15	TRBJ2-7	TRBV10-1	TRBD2	TGCGCCAGCAGTGATGGACTAGCGGGTGGGCGCGAGCAGTACTTC	CASSDGLAGGREQYF
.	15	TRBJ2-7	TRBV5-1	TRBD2	TGCGCCAGCTCCCACGGACTAGCGGGGACCTACGAGCAGTACTTC	CASSHGLAGTYEQYF
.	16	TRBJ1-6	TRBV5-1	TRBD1	TGCGCCAGCAGCTTCAGGGACAGGAGGTATAATTCACCCCTCCACTTT	CASSFRDRRYNSPLHF
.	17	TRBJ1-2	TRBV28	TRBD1	TGTGCCAGCAGTCCCCTATATGACAGGGACGAAAACTATGGCTACACCTTC	CASSPLYDRDENYGYTF
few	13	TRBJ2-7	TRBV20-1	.	TGCAGTGCTAGTGTATTAACTGACTACGAGCAGTACTTC	CSASVLTDYEQYF
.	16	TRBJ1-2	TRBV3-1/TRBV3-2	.	TGTGCCAGCAGTCCAACGGCATCGATGGGAGTCCGGGGCTACACCTTC	CASSPTASMGVRGYTF
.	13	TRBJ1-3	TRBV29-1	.	TGCAGCGCCTCAACGTACGGTGGAAACACCATATATTTT	CSASTYGGNTIYF
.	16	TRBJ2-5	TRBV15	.	TGTGCCACCAGCAGAGATCTCGGCGGGCCCGGTGGGACCCAGTACTTC	CATSRDLGGPGGTQYF
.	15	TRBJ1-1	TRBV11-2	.	TGTGCCAGCAGCTTGCTTGGGGGGTTATCCACTGAAGCTTTCTTT	CASSLLGGLSTEAFF
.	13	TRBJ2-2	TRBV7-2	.	TGTGCCAGCAGCGTCCTGCGGGGCGGGGAGCTGTTTTTT	CASSVLRGGELFF
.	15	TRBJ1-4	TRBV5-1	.	TGCGCCAGCAGCTTGGTCGGGGTTGGGAATGAAAAACTGTTTTTT	CASSLVGVGNEKLFF
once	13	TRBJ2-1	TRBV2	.	TGTGCCAGCAATCTGGTCGGGGTCAATGAGCAGTTCTTC	CASNLVGVNEQFF
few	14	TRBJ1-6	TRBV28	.	TGTGCCAGCAGTTTGAAGGGGCATAATTCACCCCTCCACTTT	CASSLKGHNSPLHF
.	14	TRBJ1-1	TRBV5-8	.	TGTGCCAGCAGCTTGTGGGGGGAGAACACTGAAGCTTTCTTT	CASSLWGENTEAFF
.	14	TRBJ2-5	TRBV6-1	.	TGTGCCAGCAGTGAAGACAGGGTCCGGGAGACCCAGTACTTC	CASSEDRVRETQYF
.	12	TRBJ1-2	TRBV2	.	TGTGCCAGCAACCACAGATCCTATGGCTACACCTTC	CASNHRSYGYTF
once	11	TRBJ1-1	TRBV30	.	TGTGCCTGGAGTGCACAGGGAGAAGCTTTCTTT	CAWSAQGEAFF
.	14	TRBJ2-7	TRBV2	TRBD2	TGTGCCAGCAGTGGCGAGCGGGAGGACCACGAGCAGTACTTC	CASSGEREDHEQYF